Reported below is one TCR beta chain. One junction end disagrees with the germline gene, perhaps due to a read error. This specimen belongs to a study of Graves' ophthalmopathy and Graves' hyperthyroidism. At the level of the study: Absence of ophthalmopathy within 18 months of follow-up defined stable hyperthyroidism.

Amplification of TCR beta CDR3 regions used RNA transcripts. An opening RT-PCR round employed HTBI primers and preceded a second-round multiplex PCR. TCRdb recomputed calls from the multiplex PCR reads with MiXCR, one row per CDR3 protein. The table has 900,000 to 1,200,000 distinct CDR3 sequences, roughly 35% seen once. The CDR3 length is 15 residues. Germline CDR1 ENHRY, CDR2 SYGVKD. Sequencing was carried out using peripheral blood or thyroid tissue (not recorded which). The chain links TRBV10-3 to TRBJ2-2; no clear D. This TCR was sampled from an adult man with Graves' hyperthyroidism. CDR3 nucleotide sequence: TGTGCCAGCAGTTATGCCCCTTTGAACACCGGGGAGCTGTTTTTT. Translating gives CASSYAPLNTGELFF.